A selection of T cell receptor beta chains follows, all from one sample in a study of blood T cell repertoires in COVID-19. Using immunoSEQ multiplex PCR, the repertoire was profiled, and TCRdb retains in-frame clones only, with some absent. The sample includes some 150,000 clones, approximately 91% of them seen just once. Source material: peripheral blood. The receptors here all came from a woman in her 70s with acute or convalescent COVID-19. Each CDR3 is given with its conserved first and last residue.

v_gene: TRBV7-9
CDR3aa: CASSFAGQGPDTQYF

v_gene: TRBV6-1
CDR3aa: CASSETLLVRTQYF

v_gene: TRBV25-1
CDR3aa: CAPGVGSTDTQYF

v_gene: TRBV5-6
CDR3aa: CASSFTSETLRTNYGYTF

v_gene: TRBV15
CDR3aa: CATSRDLRGRTNEKLFF

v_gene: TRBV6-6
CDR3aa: CASSYSSNEQFF

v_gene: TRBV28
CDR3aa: CASSGQGLYNSPLHF

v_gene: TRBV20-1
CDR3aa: CSARDPRGLFF

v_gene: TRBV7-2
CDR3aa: CASSRRQGNGYTF

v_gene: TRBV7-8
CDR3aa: CASSLAGGLTGELFF

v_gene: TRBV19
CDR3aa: CASSITGRTEAFF

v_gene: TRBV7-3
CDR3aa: CASSAGTGTGELFF

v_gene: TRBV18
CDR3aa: CASSPGYNEQFF

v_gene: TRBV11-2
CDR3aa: CASSLPLGANYGYTF

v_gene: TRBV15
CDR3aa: CATSREKGHLSSPLHF

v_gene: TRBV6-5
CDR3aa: CASGFQGTSYEQYF

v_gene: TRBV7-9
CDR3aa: CASREAFSSGGNNEQFF

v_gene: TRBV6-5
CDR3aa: CASRPTGITDTQYF

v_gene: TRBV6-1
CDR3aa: CASSESQSNSPLHF

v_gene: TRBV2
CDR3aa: CASSDTSGYQPQHF

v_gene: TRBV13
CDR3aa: CASSSDRGGTEAFF

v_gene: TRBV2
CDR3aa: CASSDQGQPQHF

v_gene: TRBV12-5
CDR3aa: CASGFTGSLTNTEAFF

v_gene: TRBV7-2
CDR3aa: CASSLPFLDRGGAFF

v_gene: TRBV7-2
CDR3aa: CASSLVAGEYGYTF

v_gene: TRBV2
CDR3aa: CASSQTGFYGYTF

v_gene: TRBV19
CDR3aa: CASREDRLLSGANVLTF

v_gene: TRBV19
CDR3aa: CASNRGDRLNTEAFF